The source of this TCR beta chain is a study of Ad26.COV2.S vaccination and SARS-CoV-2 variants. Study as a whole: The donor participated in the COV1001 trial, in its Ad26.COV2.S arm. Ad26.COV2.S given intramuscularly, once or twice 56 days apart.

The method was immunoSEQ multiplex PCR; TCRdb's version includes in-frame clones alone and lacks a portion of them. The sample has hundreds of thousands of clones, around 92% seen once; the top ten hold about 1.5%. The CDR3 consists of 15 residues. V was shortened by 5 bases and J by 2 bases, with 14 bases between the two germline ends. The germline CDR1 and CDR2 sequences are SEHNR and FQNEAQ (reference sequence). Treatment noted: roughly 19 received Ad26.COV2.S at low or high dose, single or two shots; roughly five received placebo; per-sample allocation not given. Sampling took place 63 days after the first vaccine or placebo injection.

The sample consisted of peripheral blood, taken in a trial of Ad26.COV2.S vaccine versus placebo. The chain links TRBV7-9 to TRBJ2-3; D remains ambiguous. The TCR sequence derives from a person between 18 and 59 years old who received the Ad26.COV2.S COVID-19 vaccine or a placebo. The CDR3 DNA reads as TGTGCCAGCAGCACACAGAGCCTCTACACAGATACGCAGTATTTT. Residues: CASSTQSLYTDTQYF.